Sequencing of this T cell receptor (beta chain) was carried out in a study of blood T cell repertoires in COVID-19. Study-level background: Nucleic acid was either cDNA or gDNA, and it came from T cells, B-cell-depleted T cells, or PBMCs.

Original methodology: From reference gene primer amplification, estimates of nucleated cell counts were derived. Only in-frame clones appear in the TCRdb table, and some are missing; sequencing was by immunoSEQ multiplex PCR. D and trimming were read from the DNA, whereas the V and J calls and clone size are those reported in that table. The sample lists roughly 43,000 clones, 87% occurring once. This TCR was recovered from a man aged 55 to 70 with active COVID-19. Sequencing was carried out using peripheral blood.

The CDR3 reads CASSQRDSPNTGELFF. For the CDR3, the DNA is TGTGCCAGCAGCCAGCGGGATAGCCCGAACACCGGGGAGCTGTTTTTT. The rearrangement joins TRBV7-9 to TRBJ2-2; TRBD2 matches 7 bases. CDR3 length: 16 amino acids. The V gene end was trimmed by 5 bases and the J gene end by 0 bases; junction bases not matched to a gene: 6. Germline V lookup: CDR1 SEHNR, CDR2 FQNEAQ (reference sequence).